The 9 T cell receptor beta chains in this list originate from one sample, sequenced in a study of OX40 agonist ivuxolimab in advanced cancers. Clones were sequenced by immunoSEQ multiplex PCR, and TCRdb holds only the in-frame ones, with some missing. The sample lists about 19,000 clones; nearly 85% were seen once. The material was CD4+ or CD8+ T cells sorted from blood, obtained in a trial of the OX40 agonist ivuxolimab. The receptors were sampled from an adult with an advanced solid tumor such as melanoma, head and neck, liver or kidney cancer.

The V and J genes are TRBV5-3 and TRBJ1-3; perhaps TRBD1 as D (5 bases). TRBV5-3 counts as an open reading frame of uncertain function. Trimming left V 4 bases short and J 2 bases short, with 22 bases between. This CDR3 has 18 amino acids. This chain's CDR3 is CARSLRPYGDWTGNTIYF. The CDR3 DNA follows: TGTGCCAGAAGCCTCCGACCATATGGGGACTGGACTGGAAACACCATATATTTT.

The genes are TRBV28 and TRBJ2-3; tentatively, D is TRBD2 (5 bases). Germline CDR1 is MDHEN and CDR2 is SYDVKM. Trimming left V 5 bases short and J 4 bases short, with 13 bases between. This CDR3 has 14 residues. The CDR3: CASSPGSAPDTQYF. DNA for the CDR3: TGTGCCAGCAGTCCGGGGTCGGCCCCAGATACGCAGTATTTT. Full variable domain (missing parts from reference TRBV28 and TRBJ2-3): DVKVTQSSRYLVKRTGEKVFLECVQDMDHENMFWYRQDPGLGLRLIYFSYDVKMKEKGDIPEGYSVSREKKERFSLILESASTNQTSMYLCASSPGSAPDTQYFGPGTRLTVL.

The V call is TRBV6-1, the J call TRBJ1-1; D is perhaps TRBD1 (6 bases). Between the trimmed V and J ends, which lost 4 bases and 5 bases, there was a span of 17 bases. The CDR3 contains 15 residues. Germline V gene sequence: CDR1 MNHNS, CDR2 SASEGT. CDR3 residues: CASSAFFRGGTEAFF. DNA of the CDR3: TGTGCCAGCAGTGCCTTTTTCAGGGGTGGGACTGAAGCTTTCTTT.

The rearrangement links TRBV7-2 to TRBJ2-1; D might be TRBD2 (7 bases). The CDR3 has 16 residues. V dropped 1 base and J dropped 5 bases, with 15 bases sitting between them. The germline CDR1 and CDR2 sequences are SGHTA and FQGNSA. The CDR3 protein is CASSLVGGLGNNEQFF. In nucleotides, the CDR3 is TGTGCCAGCAGCTTAGTGGGGGGGCTAGGAAACAATGAGCAGTTCTTC.

A few counts support this clone. The rearrangement links TRBV6-6 to TRBJ2-7; D gene unclear. Germline lookup yields CDR1 MNHNY and CDR2 SVGAGI (reference sequence). Trimming removed 6 bases at V and 3 bases at J, with 6 bases between. The CDR3 has 11 residues. The CDR3 is CASSLGYEQYF. CDR3 nucleotides: TGTGCCAGCAGCCTAGGCTACGAGCAGTACTTC.

The rearrangement uses TRBV5-4 and TRBJ2-2; D may correspond to TRBD1 or TRBD2 (6 bases each). Per germline, CDR1 SGHNT and CDR2 YYREEE (reference sequence). This CDR3 region has 15 residues. V lost 0 bases, J lost 4 bases, and 10 bases lay in between. CDR3 nucleotides: TGTGCCAGCAGCTTGGAGGGGGGCCGCACCGGGGAGCTGTTTTTT. It specifies CASSLEGGRTGELFF.

This chain uses TRBV7-8 with TRBJ2-1; maybe TRBD1 (6 bases). The CDR3 has 15 amino acids. Per the germline V gene, CDR1 is SGHVS and CDR2 is FQNEAQ. Trimming cost V 6 bases and J 1 base, with 13 bases left between them. The CDR3 loop is CASRKTQGSYNEQFF. Here the CDR3 DNA reads TGTGCCAGCAGAAAGACACAGGGTTCCTACAATGAGCAGTTCTTC. Complete variable domain (other parts from reference TRBV7-8 and TRBJ2-1): GAGVSQSPRYKVAKRGQDVALRCDPISGHVSLFWYQQALGQGPEFLTYFQNEAQLDKSGLPSDRFFAERPEGSVSTLKIQRTQQEDSAVYLCASRKTQGSYNEQFFGPGTRLTVL.

The CDR3 region is CASGQGVSYEQYF. DNA of the CDR3: TGCGCCAGCGGACAGGGGGTCTCCTACGAGCAGTACTTC. The rearrangement uses TRBV10-2 and TRBJ2-7; 10 nucleotides align to TRBD1. Germline CDR1 WSHSY, CDR2 SAAADI. The CDR3 contains 13 residues. Unmatched junction bases numbered 1, after V lost 8 bases and J lost 0 bases.

The chain combines TRBV11-2 with TRBJ2-6; D not resolved. Germline CDR1 reads SGHAT; CDR2 reads FQNNGV. This CDR3 has 15 amino acids. The ends were cut back, 5 bases at V and 0 bases at J, with 8 bases in the middle. The CDR3 DNA is TGTGCCAGCAGCCCGTCTTACTCTGGGGCCAACGTCCTGACTTTC. It translates to CASSPSYSGANVLTF.